This T cell receptor (beta chain) emerged from a study of T cell responses to AZD1222 COVID-19 vaccine. At the level of the study: Second-dose intervals near 4 or 12 weeks were combined.

Assay: immunoSEQ multiplex PCR; the TCRdb copy retains only in-frame clones and omits some. The data show roughly 93,000 clones, with 80% to 90% seen just once and roughly 6.3% held by the top ten. V lost 7 bases, J lost 4 bases, and 8 bases lay in between. This CDR3 is 12 amino acids long. Germline V lookup: CDR1 SGHNT, CDR2 YYREEE (reference sequence). The V gene is TRBV5-4, the J gene TRBJ1-4, with no clear D. The TCR sequence derives from an adult in good health. This specimen consisted of peripheral blood, obtained on day 0 of AZD1222 vaccination. CDR3 sequence reads: CASSANNEKLFF. The CDR3 region has the DNA TGTGCCAGCTCCGCCAATAATGAAAAACTGTTTTTT.